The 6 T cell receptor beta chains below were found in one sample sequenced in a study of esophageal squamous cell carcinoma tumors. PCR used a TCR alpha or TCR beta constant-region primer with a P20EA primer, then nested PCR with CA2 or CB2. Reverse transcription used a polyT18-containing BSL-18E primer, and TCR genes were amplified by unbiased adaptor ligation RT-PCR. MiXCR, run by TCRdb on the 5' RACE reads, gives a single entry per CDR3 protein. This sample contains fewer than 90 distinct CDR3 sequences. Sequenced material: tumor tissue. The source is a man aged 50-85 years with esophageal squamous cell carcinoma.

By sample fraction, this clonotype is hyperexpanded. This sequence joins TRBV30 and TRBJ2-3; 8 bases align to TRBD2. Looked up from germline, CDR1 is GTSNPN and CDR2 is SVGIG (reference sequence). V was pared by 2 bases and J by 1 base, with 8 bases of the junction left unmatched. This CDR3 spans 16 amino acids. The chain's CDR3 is CAWSPLAGRGTDTQYF. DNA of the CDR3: TGTGCCTGGAGTCCTTTAGCGGGACGGGGCACAGATACGCAGTATTTT.

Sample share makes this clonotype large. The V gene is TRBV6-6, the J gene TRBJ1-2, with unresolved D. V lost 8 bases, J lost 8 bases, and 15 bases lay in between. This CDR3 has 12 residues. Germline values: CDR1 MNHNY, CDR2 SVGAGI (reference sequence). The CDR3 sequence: CASQYGQQGYTF. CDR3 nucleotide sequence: TGTGCCAGCCAGTACGGGCAGCAAGGCTACACCTTC.

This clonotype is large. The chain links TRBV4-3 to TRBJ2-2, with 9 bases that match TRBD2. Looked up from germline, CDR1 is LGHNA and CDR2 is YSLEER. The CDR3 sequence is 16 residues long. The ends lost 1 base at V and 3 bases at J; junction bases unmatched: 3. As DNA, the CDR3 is TGCGCCAGCAGCCAAGCAGCGGGAGGCCACACCGGGGAGCTGTTTTTT. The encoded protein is CASSQAAGGHTGELFF.

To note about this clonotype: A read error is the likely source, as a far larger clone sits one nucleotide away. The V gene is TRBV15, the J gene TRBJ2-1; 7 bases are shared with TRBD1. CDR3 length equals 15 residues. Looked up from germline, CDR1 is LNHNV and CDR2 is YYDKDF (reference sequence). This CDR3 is CASSFTGVGENEQFF. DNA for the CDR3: TGTGCCAGCAGCTTTACAGGGGTAGGCGAGAATGAGCAGTTCTTC.

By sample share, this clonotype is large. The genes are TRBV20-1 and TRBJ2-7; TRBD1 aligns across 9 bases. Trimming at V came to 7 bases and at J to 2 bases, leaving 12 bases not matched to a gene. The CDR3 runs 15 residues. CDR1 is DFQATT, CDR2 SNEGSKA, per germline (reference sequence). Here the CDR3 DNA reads TGCAGTGGAGAGGAGAGGACAGGGGAAGCCTACGAGCAGTACTTC. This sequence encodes CSGEERTGEAYEQYF.

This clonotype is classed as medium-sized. CDR3 coding DNA: TGTGCCAGCAGTTACCGACAGCCGAACTCCTACGAGCAGTACTTC. Translation: CASSYRQPNSYEQYF. The rearrangement joins TRBV28 to TRBJ2-7, with D maybe TRBD1 (5 bases). The CDR3 has 15 residues. Germline CDR1 is MDHEN and CDR2 is SYDVKM. Trimming left V 4 bases short and J 0 bases short, with 13 bases between. Drawing the rest from reference TRBV28 and TRBJ2-7, the complete variable domain is DVKVTQSSRYLVKRTGEKVFLECVQDMDHENMFWYRQDPGLGLRLIYFSYDVKMKEKGDIPEGYSVSREKKERFSLILESASTNQTSMYLCASSYRQPNSYEQYFGPGTRLTVT.